This TCR beta chain was recovered during a study of shared clonotypes between healthy human individuals. Looking at the study overall: Donors had three CD4 naive, three CD4 memory, two CD8 naive and one CD8 memory plate apiece.

The CDR3 consists of 17 residues. Trimming took 2 bases from V and 1 from J; bases not matched to a gene: 6. CDR1 and CDR2 from the germline V gene are LNHNV and YYDKDF (reference sequence). Sequencing was at deep level. Profiling relied on immunoSEQ multiplex PCR, and the TCRdb table lists in-frame clones only, not all of them. The sample holds roughly 2.2 million clones, approximately 95% seen once. The investigators split CD4+ cells into a CD45RA+ naive subset and a CD45RA-negative memory subset. The sample comprised naive CD4+ T cells from PBMCs. Subset described: CD45RA+ positively selected. The V and J genes are TRBV15 and TRBJ2-2; 8 positions agree with TRBD1. This clonotype was sampled from a man aged 18 to 29 in good health. Some clones in this sample may be carry-over from other donors' samples. The CDR3 protein is CATSRLGTGKNTGELFF. The CDR3 DNA is TGTGCCACCAGCAGATTAGGGACAGGCAAGAACACCGGGGAGCTGTTTTTT.